This TCR beta chain appears in the sequencing data of a study of graft-versus-host responses after intestinal transplantation. Notes on the study in general: Researchers found peak circulating GvH clone levels linked to early post-transplant HvG declines.

V shed 10 bases, J shed 3 bases, and the junction held 8 bases outside the gene matches. The CDR3 sequence is 14 residues long. CDR1 is ENHRY and CDR2 is SYGVKD in the germline V gene. As to this clone: Its antigen is undetermined.

TCRdb keeps only in-frame clones here, not all; method: immunoSEQ multiplex PCR. The repertoire includes 150,000 or so clones, 80% to 95% of them detected once, and 0.19% sits in the top ten. The TCR was taken from a human donor who received an intestinal transplant. This sequence joins TRBV10-3 and TRBJ2-2; 7 bases map to TRBD2. The material was unstimulated CD4+ T cells sorted from spleen or lymph node cells, obtained before intestinal transplant. Here the CDR3 reads CATIALADTGELFF. The CDR3 bases are TGTGCCACCATCGCCCTAGCGGACACCGGGGAGCTGTTTTTT.